Presented here are 21 T cell receptor beta chains from one specimen sequenced in a study of shared clonotypes between healthy human individuals. The protocol was immunoSEQ multiplex PCR, while the TCRdb copy is restricted to in-frame clones and leaves out a portion. In the table there are 450,000 to 500,000 clones, approximately 81% of which are singletons. The material sequenced was PBMCs. The receptors were gathered from a woman in her thirties or forties in good health. Some clones in this sample may be carry-over from other donors' samples.

The chain uses TRBV25-1 and TRBJ2-1; D could derive from TRBD1 or TRBD2 (6 bases each). The V end lost 4 bases, the J end lost 4 bases, and 17 bases lay between the germline ends. CDR1 is MGHDK, CDR2 SYGVNS, per germline. The CDR3 sequence is 16 residues long. In DNA form, the CDR3 reads TGTGCCAGCAGTGTACTGACTAGGGGGGATTACAATGAGCAGTTCTTC. Protein sequence: CASSVLTRGDYNEQFF.

This rearrangement joins TRBV14 to TRBJ2-1; 9 bases map to TRBD2. Germline V gene sequence: CDR1 SGHDN, CDR2 FVKESK. This CDR3 has 13 residues. Unmatched junction bases numbered 7, after V lost 3 bases and J lost 13 bases. The DNA of the CDR3 is TGTGCCAGCAGCCAGGAAAGCGGGAGGAAACAGTTCTTC. Translating it yields CASSQESGRKQFF.

The DNA for the CDR3 is TGTGCCAGCTCAGGACAGGGTGGAGGGGGCAATCAGCCCCAGCATTTT. Its translation is CASSGQGGGGNQPQHF. V and J are TRBV18 and TRBJ1-5, with TRBD1 matching 8 bases. Germline CDR1 and CDR2: KGHSH and LQKENI. Trimming removed 5 bases from V and 2 bases from J; junction bases left unmatched: 8. This CDR3 comprises 16 residues.

In the case of this clone: A far larger clone is one base from this, pointing to a likely read error. Other DNA variants within this sample encode the same CDR3. CDR3 protein: CASSLLQGAQPQHF. The CDR3 DNA follows: TGTGCCAGCAGCCTTCTACAGGGGGCTCAGCCCCAGCATTTT. This chain joins TRBV2 and TRBJ1-5; 9 nucleotides agree with TRBD1. Germline CDR1 is SNHLY and CDR2 is FYNNEI. The junction had 6 bases not matched to a gene; V was cut back by 6 bases and J by 6 bases. This CDR3 region has 14 residues.

The CDR3 DNA reads as TGCAGAGGACAGGGGGCAAATGAGCAGTTCTTC. It is translated as CRGQGANEQFF. The genes are TRBV29-1 and TRBJ2-1; 11 bases are a match to TRBD1. This CDR3 is 11 amino acids long. Germline V gene data show CDR1 as SQVTM and CDR2 as ANQGSEA.

In this sample, this clone turned up once. The rearrangement links TRBV10-3 to TRBJ2-5; perhaps TRBD2 as D (6 bases). The CDR3 has 15 residues. With 1 base removed from V and 1 base from J, the gap between germline ends came to 10 bases. Germline V CDR1 and CDR2: ENHRY, SYGVKD. CDR3 loop: CAISEWRDGQETQYF. CDR3 DNA: TGTGCCATCAGTGAGTGGCGGGACGGCCAAGAGACCCAGTACTTC.

This clone is a singleton in its sample. This rearrangement joins TRBV18 to TRBJ2-5; D gene ambiguous. The germline V and J ends were trimmed by 0 bases and 4 bases, with 9 bases remaining between them. This CDR3 region has 14 residues. Germline CDR1 is KGHSH and CDR2 is LQKENI. This chain's CDR3 is CASSPPAGRETQYF. Written as DNA, the CDR3 is TGTGCCAGCTCACCACCGGCAGGTAGAGAGACCCAGTACTTC.

About this clone: A read error is likely here: a far larger clone is one base away. The sample has other DNA sequences that encode this CDR3 too. V gene TRBV30 combines with J gene TRBJ1-4; unclear D gene. Trimming shortened V by 0 bases and J by 3 bases, and 8 bases separated the two germline ends. The CDR3 runs to 14 residues. Germline values: CDR1 GTSNPN, CDR2 SVGIG (reference sequence). Here the CDR3 DNA reads TGTGCCTGGAGTGTGCTACAGTCTAATGAAAAACTGTTTTTT. Protein sequence: CAWSVLQSNEKLFF.

The chain couples TRBV29-1 to TRBJ1-2; tentatively, D is TRBD1 (6 bases). The germline V gene has CDR1 SQVTM and CDR2 ANQGSEA. The CDR3 covers 11 residues. Trimming left V 7 bases short and J 8 bases short, with 14 bases between. CDR3 in DNA: TGCAGCGCCAGCCGGGACATCGGCTACACCTTC. Protein: CSASRDIGYTF.

V and J are TRBV30 and TRBJ2-3; D is ambiguous. The CDR3 has 16 amino acids. V lost 2 bases, J lost 2 bases, and 17 bases lay in between. Germline CDR1 GTSNPN, CDR2 SVGIG (reference sequence). CDR3 sequence: CAWSTPRSGSTDTQYF. In DNA, the CDR3 is TGTGCCTGGAGTACTCCACGGAGTGGGTCCACAGATACGCAGTATTTT.

This clone has a count of ten or more. The rearrangement joins TRBV9 to TRBJ1-2, with D possibly matching TRBD1 (5 bases). The CDR3 runs 12 residues. Trimming removed 4 bases at V and 2 bases at J, with 6 bases between. From germline, CDR1 is SGDLS and CDR2 YYNGEE. The CDR3 DNA reads TGTGCCAGCAGCAGGGACAACTATGGCTACACCTTC. It encodes CASSRDNYGYTF.

J is TRBJ2-5 and V is TRBV9; 10 bases match TRBD2. Gene TRBJ2-7 matches the end of the DNA better, so the J call may be wrong. Germline V CDR1 and CDR2: SGDLS, YYNGEE. The CDR3 is made up of 16 amino acids. CDR3 nucleotides: TGTGCCAGCAGCGTAGGGCCTAGCGGGGGATCCTACGAGCAGTACTTC. Translating it yields CASSVGPSGGSYEQYF.

This clone was seen at least ten times. At the DNA level, this CDR3 is encoded by other sequences in the same sample as well. The chain uses TRBV7-8 and TRBJ2-1; perhaps TRBD2 as D (6 bases). CDR1 is SGHVS, CDR2 FQNEAQ, per germline. The germline V and J ends were trimmed by 4 bases and 0 bases, with 13 bases remaining between them. The length of the CDR3 is 16 residues. CDR3 loop: CASSSTSFNSYNEQFF. DNA of the CDR3: TGTGCCAGCAGCTCCACTAGCTTCAACTCCTACAATGAGCAGTTCTTC. The full variable domain, rest sourced from reference TRBV7-8 and TRBJ2-1, is GAGVSQSPRYKVAKRGQDVALRCDPISGHVSLFWYQQALGQGPEFLTYFQNEAQLDKSGLPSDRFFAERPEGSVSTLKIQRTQQEDSAVYLCASSSTSFNSYNEQFFGPGTRLTVL.

The chain employs TRBV29-1 and TRBJ2-1; D might be TRBD2 (6 bases). Germline values: CDR1 SQVTM, CDR2 ANQGSEA. The V gene lost 7 bases and the J gene lost 2 bases, with 12 bases spanning the gap. This CDR3 comprises 13 residues. CDR3 region: CSGREPTYNEQFF. In nucleotides, the CDR3 is TGCAGCGGACGGGAGCCGACCTACAATGAGCAGTTCTTC.

The gene calls are TRBV5-5 and TRBJ1-1; unclear D gene. The germline CDR1 and CDR2 sequences are SGHKS and YYEKEE (reference sequence). V was shortened by 0 bases and J by 4 bases, with 10 bases between the two germline ends. The CDR3 covers 14 residues. The CDR3: CASSLGQFFTEAFF. The CDR3, as DNA: TGTGCCAGCAGCTTGGGGCAGTTCTTCACTGAAGCTTTCTTT.

The rearrangement uses TRBV28 and TRBJ2-7, with 10 bases fitting TRBD2. J lost 3 bases, V lost 8 bases, and 7 bases had no gene match. This CDR3 is 14 amino acids long. Germline V gene lookup returns CDR1 MDHEN and CDR2 SYDVKM. In nucleotides, the CDR3 is TGTGCCAGCGGGGACAGCGGGAGGGACTACGAGCAGTACTTC. The encoded protein is CASGDSGRDYEQYF.

A note on this clone: A far more abundant clone sits one base away, making this likely a read error. The chain couples TRBV7-9 to TRBJ2-5; 8 bases match TRBD1. With 2 bases clipped from V and 5 bases from J, the junction kept 4 bases outside the gene matches. The CDR3 is made up of 14 amino acids. CDR1 SEHNR and CDR2 FQNEAQ come from the germline V gene (reference sequence). Here the CDR3 DNA reads TGTGCCAGCAGCTTACAGGGGGCAGGGGAGACCCAGTACTTC. Translating it yields CASSLQGAGETQYF.

The rearrangement joins TRBV6-6 to TRBJ2-1; TRBD2 aligns across 7 bases. V lost 6 bases, J lost 6 bases, and 14 bases stayed unmatched. The CDR3 contains 16 residues. Germline loops: CDR1 MNHNY, CDR2 SVGAGI (reference sequence). As DNA, the CDR3 is TGTGCCAGCAGCCCTTGGCGCGGGAGTTTCGGCAATGAGCAGTTCTTC. This translates into CASSPWRGSFGNEQFF.

V usage is TRBV28 and J usage is TRBJ1-2; a possible D gene is TRBD1 (5 bases). V lost 3 bases and J lost 8, with 10 bases in between. Germline V gene lookup returns CDR1 MDHEN and CDR2 SYDVKM. The CDR3 covers 12 residues. The CDR3 DNA sequence: TGTGCCAGCAGTTTGCCAGGGAGCGGCTACACCTTC. Residues: CASSLPGSGYTF.

The rearrangement uses TRBV5-8 and TRBJ1-2, with a weak D call TRBD1 (6 bases). V dropped 5 bases and J dropped 5 bases, with 16 bases sitting between them. This CDR3 region has 14 residues. In germline, CDR1 is SGHTS, CDR2 YDEGEE. The CDR3 spells CASRVGQLHYGYTF. The CDR3 region has the DNA TGTGCCAGCAGGGTAGGACAGCTTCATTATGGCTACACCTTC.

The chain joins TRBV6-1 to TRBJ1-1, with 8 positions matching TRBD1. The CDR3 length is 14 residues. CDR1 and CDR2 from the germline V gene are MNHNS and SASEGT. V trimming: 7 bases; J trimming: 1 base; junction bases outside the gene matches: 5. CDR3 bases: TGTGCCAGCAACAACAGGGGGACGAACACTGAAGCTTTCTTT. Encoded protein: CASNNRGTNTEAFF.